This TCR beta chain is drawn from a study of human T cells and chemical hapten exposure. In TCRdb, the RACE reads were re-called with MiXCR into one record per CDR3 protein. The top ten clones hold roughly 5.4% of a sample with a few hundred thousand distinct CDR3 sequences, more than 5% of them seen once. The sample's time point: patch test 2, 6 weeks after DPC sensitization. Treatment described: therapeutic diphenylcyclopropenone sensitization with weekly scalp DPC. Total RNA was isolated from unfractionated whole blood. This CDR3 comprises 13 residues. Germline loops: CDR1 DFQATT, CDR2 SNEGSKA (reference sequence). The V end was cut by 4 bases, the J end by 7 bases, with 17 bases between.

Sequencing was performed on whole blood, taken in connection with sensitization to the hapten diphenylcyclopropenone (DPC). J is TRBJ2-7 and V is TRBV20-1, with D possibly being TRBD2 (5 bases). The receptor was isolated from a woman between 18 and 29 years old with alopecia areata. Some clones in this sample may be carry-over from other donors' samples. The CDR3 DNA reads TGCAGTGCTAACCGAAACGGGGAAGGAGAGCAGTACTTC. Its translation: CSANRNGEGEQYF.